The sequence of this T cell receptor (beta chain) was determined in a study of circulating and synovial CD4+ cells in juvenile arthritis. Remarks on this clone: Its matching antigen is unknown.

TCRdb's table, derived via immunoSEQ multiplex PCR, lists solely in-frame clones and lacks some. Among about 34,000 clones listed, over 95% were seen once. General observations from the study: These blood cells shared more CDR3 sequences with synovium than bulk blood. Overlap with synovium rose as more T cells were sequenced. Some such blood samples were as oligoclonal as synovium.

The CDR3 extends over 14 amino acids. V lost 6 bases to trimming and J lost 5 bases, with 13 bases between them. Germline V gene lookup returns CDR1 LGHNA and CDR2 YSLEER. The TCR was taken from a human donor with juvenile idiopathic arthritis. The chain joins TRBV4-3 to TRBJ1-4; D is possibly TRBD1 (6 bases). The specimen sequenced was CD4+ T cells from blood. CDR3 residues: CASRDRLGNEKLFF. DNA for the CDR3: TGCGCCAGCAGAGACAGGCTTGGCAATGAAAAACTGTTTTTT.